This T cell receptor beta chain came from a study of response to subunit inactivated influenza vaccine. Notes on the study in general: Each seasonal influenza vaccination recruits few new T cells, the authors suggested.

TCRdb itself ran the RT-PCR reads through MiXCR, one entry per CDR3 protein. The sample consists of about 650,000 distinct CDR3 sequences, 12% to 15% of them appearing once. This clonotype was recorded at least ten times. Its specificity is not known. This receptor was identified in a man over 45 who received an inactivated influenza vaccine. This specimen consisted of PBMCs from blood, obtained less than 15 days before vaccination.

The CDR3 sequence is CASSQGTGRDTGELFF. CDR3 DNA: TGTGCCAGCAGCCAAGGGACAGGTCGTGACACCGGGGAGCTGTTTTTT. This chain connects TRBV14 to TRBJ2-2; TRBD1 agrees at 7 bases. Germline V gene sequence: CDR1 SGHDN, CDR2 FVKESK. J was trimmed by 3 bases and V by 1 base; bases with no gene match: 5. The CDR3 is made up of 16 amino acids.